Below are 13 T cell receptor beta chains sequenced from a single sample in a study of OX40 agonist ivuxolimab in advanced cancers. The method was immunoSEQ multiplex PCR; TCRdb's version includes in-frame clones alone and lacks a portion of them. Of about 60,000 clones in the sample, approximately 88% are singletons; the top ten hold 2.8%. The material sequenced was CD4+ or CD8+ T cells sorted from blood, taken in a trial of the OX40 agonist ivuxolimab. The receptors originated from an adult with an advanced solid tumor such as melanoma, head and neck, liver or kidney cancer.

CDR3 in amino acids: CASSTQGGDTQYF. CDR3 DNA sequence: TGTGCCAGCAGCACCCAGGGGGGAGATACGCAGTATTTT. This chain connects TRBV5-4 to TRBJ2-3, with D perhaps matching TRBD1 (7 bases). The CDR3 length is 13 residues. In germline, CDR1 is SGHNT, CDR2 YYREEE (reference sequence). The V gene lost 4 bases and the J gene lost 5 bases, with 11 bases spanning the gap.

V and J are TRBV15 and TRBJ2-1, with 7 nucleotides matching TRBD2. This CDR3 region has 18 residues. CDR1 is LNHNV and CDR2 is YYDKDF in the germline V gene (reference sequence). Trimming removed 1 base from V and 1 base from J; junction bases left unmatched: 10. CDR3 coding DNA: TGTGCCACCAGCAGAGTGGGAGCTAGCGGTTCTTCCTACAATGAGCAGTTCTTC. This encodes CATSRVGASGSSYNEQFF.

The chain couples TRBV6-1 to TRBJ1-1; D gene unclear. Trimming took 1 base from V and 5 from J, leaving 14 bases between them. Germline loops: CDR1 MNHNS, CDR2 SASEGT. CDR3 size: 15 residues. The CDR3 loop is CASSEGRPIYTEAFF. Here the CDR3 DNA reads TGTGCCAGCAGTGAAGGGCGCCCCATTTATACTGAAGCTTTCTTT.

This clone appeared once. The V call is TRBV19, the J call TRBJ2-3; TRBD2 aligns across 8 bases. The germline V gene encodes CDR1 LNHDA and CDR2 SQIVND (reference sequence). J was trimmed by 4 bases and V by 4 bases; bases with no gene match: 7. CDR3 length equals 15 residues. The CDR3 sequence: CASSTIGREPDTQYF. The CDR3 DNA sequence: TGTGCCAGTAGTACAATCGGGAGGGAGCCAGATACGCAGTATTTT.

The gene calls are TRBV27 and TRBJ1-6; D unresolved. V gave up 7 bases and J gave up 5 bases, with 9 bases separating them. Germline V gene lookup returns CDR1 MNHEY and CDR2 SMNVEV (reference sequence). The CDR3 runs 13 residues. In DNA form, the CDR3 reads TGTGCCAGCAAATTCCAAGATAATTCACCCCTCCACTTT. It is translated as CASKFQDNSPLHF.

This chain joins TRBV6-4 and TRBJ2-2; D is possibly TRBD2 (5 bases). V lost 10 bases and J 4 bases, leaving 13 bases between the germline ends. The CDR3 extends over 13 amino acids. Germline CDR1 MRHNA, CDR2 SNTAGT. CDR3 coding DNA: TGTGCCACAAGACCTGCGGGCACCGGGGAGCTGTTTTTT. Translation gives CATRPAGTGELFF.

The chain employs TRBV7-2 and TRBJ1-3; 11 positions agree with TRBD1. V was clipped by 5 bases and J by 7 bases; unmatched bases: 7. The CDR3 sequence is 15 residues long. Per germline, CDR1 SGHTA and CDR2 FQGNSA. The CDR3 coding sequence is TGTGCCAGCAGCCCACGGACAGGGGGCTTCAACACCATATATTTT. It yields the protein CASSPRTGGFNTIYF.

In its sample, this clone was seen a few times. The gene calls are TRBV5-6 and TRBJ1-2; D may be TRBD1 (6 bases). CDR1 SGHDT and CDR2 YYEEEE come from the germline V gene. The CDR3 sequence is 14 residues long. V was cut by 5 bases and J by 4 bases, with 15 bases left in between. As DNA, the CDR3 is TGTGCCAGCAGACCAGGGGTCGGGTTCTATGGCTACACCTTC. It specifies CASRPGVGFYGYTF.

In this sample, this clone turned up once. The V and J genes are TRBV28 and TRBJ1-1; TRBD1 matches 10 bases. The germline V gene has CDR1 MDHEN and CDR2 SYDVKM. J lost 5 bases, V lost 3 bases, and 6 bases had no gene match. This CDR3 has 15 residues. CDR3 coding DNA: TGTGCCAGCAGTTTCTTCCGGGACAGGGGAACTGAAGCTTTCTTT. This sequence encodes CASSFFRDRGTEAFF.

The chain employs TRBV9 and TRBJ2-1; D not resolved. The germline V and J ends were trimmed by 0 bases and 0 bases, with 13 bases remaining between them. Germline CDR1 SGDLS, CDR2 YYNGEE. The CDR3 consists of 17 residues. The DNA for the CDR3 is TGTGCCAGCAGCGTAGAGGACGGTACGAGCTCCTACAATGAGCAGTTCTTC. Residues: CASSVEDGTSSYNEQFF.

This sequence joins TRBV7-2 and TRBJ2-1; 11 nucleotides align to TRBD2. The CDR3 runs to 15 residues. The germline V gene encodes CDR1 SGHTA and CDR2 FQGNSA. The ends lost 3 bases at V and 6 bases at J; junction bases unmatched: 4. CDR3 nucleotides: TGTGCCAGCAGCTTTCTAGCGGGAGGAATCAATGAGCAGTTCTTC. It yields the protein CASSFLAGGINEQFF.

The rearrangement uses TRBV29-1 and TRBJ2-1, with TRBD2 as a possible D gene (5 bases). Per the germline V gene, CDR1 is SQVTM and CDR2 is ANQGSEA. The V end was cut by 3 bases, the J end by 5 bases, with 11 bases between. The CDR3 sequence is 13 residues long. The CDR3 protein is CSVDAGLDNEQFF. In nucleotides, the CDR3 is TGCAGCGTTGATGCGGGTCTGGACAATGAGCAGTTCTTC.

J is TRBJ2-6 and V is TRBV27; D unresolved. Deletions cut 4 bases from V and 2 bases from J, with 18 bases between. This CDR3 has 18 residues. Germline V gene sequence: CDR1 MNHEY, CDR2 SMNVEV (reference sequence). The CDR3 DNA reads TGTGCCAGCAGTTATTTCGGTAGTGTAGTAGCTGGGGCCAACGTCCTGACTTTC. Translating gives CASSYFGSVVAGANVLTF.